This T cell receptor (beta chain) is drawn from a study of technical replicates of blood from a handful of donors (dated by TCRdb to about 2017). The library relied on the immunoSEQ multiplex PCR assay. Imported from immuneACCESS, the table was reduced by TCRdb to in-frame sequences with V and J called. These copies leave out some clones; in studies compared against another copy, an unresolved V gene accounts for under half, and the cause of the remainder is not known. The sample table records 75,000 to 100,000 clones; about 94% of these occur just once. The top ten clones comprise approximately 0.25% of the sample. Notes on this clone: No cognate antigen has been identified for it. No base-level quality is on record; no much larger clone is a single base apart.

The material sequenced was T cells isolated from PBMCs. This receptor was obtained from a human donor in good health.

The CDR3 protein: CASTPGQGFVNTEAFF. The DNA reads as follows: TGTGCCAGCACACCGGGACAGGGTTTCGTGAACACTGAAGCTTTCTTT. The V gene is TRBV7-9 and the J gene is TRBJ1-1, with 9 central nucleotides matching TRBD1. The cysteine opens and the phenylalanine closes a CDR3 of 16 amino acids. Only the CDR3 part of the read is kept: 48 bases, read in frame from the first base. V is trimmed back by 7 bases and J by 0 bases, and the junction contains 9 bases that no gene match accounts for. CDR1 and CDR2 are read off the germline V gene (reference sequence) as SEHNR and FQNEAQ.